Below, one TCR beta chain is given with its context. Noted time point: patch test 1, 2 weeks after DPC sensitization. Treatment here: therapeutic diphenylcyclopropenone sensitization with weekly scalp DPC. TCRdb reanalysed the RACE reads using MiXCR and keeps one entry per CDR3 protein. This sample carries 180,000 or so distinct CDR3 sequences, 13% to 15% of them seen once, and the ten largest clones take 1.5% to 2%. The source of the sample is a study of human T cells and chemical hapten exposure. Germline CDR1 ENHRY, CDR2 SYGVKD. The CDR3 is made up of 15 amino acids. Trimming pared 2 bases from V and 0 bases from J, leaving 8 bases between.

The gene calls are TRBV10-3 and TRBJ1-3, with D maybe TRBD1 (5 bases). The sequence derives from a woman in her twenties or thirties with alopecia areata. Some clones in this sample may be carry-over from other donors' samples. The specimen was whole blood, collected in connection with sensitization to the hapten diphenylcyclopropenone (DPC). The CDR3 loop is CAISEGHLSGNTIYF. DNA for the CDR3: TGTGCCATCAGTGAGGGACACCTCTCTGGAAACACCATATATTTT.